This T cell receptor beta chain was captured by sequencing in a study of OX40 agonist ivuxolimab in advanced cancers. As for the study in general: Dose-escalation patients were diagnosed with hepatocellular carcinoma, melanoma, renal cell cancer or head and neck cancer.

Study findings and constraints: Dose levels from 0.1 to 3.0 mg/kg saw CD4+ and CD8+ blood T cells expand clonally by week 6.

Excluded were patients having autoimmune disease history or systemic immunosuppression. Germline assignment: CDR1 SGHRS and CDR2 YFSETQ. The germline V and J ends were trimmed by 0 bases and 3 bases, with 15 bases remaining between them. This CDR3 has 17 residues. About this clone: Its antigen is still unknown.

The assay was immunoSEQ multiplex PCR, and TCRdb's table has in-frame clones only and misses some. The sample lists tens of thousands of clones; 80% to 90% were seen once. Source: CD4+ or CD8+ T cells sorted from blood, taken in a trial of the OX40 agonist ivuxolimab. The V gene is TRBV5-1, the J gene TRBJ1-4; maybe TRBD1 (6 bases). This receptor was taken from an adult with an advanced solid tumor such as melanoma, head and neck, liver or kidney cancer. The CDR3 sequence is CASSLDQPRGPNEKLFF. The CDR3 DNA reads TGCGCCAGCAGCTTGGACCAACCCCGGGGGCCTAATGAAAAACTGTTTTTT.